What follows describes a single T cell receptor beta chain. What this receptor recognizes is not known. It has no much larger one-base neighbor in the sample; base qualities were not kept. From the cysteine through the phenylalanine, the CDR3 covers 15 amino acids. CDR3 DNA only is kept here, 45 bases in frame from base 1. From the germline V gene (reference sequence), CDR1 is SGHAT and CDR2 is FQDESV. Relative to germline, V is 5 bases shorter and J is 1 base shorter, with 13 bases between their ends. The entry originates in a study of T cell repertoires in cytomegalovirus infection (dated by TCRdb to 2018 to 2020). A note on the overall study: The peptide stimulations were aimed at well-studied HLA-B-restricted epitopes as well as recently identified HLA-C-restricted CMV epitopes, whose presentation resists viral immunomodulation. Donor HLA type was relevant to the analysis, as public TCR beta signatures indicated carriage of CMV infection together with the matching HLA type. Broad study findings and their caveats: In the ex vivo response, HLA-C-restricted CMV-specific TCR beta clonotypes were dominant, and in two of eight donors the single most frequent clonotype came from this HLA-C-restricted group. Carriers of CMV infection plus the relevant HLA type were discriminated by the cumulative frequency of public TCR beta family members in the study cohort and in an independent approximately 350-donor cohort.

This sample was sequenced with an Illumina HiSeq 1500. The raw public reads went through TCRdb reprocessing: fastp at Q25, MiXCR clone calling, in-frame beta chains kept. CDR3 protein sequences are deduplicated, and each keeps its most common genes and DNA. Present in this sample are roughly 570,000 distinct CDR3 sequences, around two fifths of which were seen just once. The top ten clones comprise 48% of the sample. Sample treatment or condition, as interpreted from the label and publication: in vitro stimulation with specific CMV peptide epitopes to enrich CMV-specific T cells. This clonotype was sampled from a human donor in good health (CMV status not recorded). Some clones in this sample may be carry-over from other donors' samples. Sequences were derived from cultured PBMCs, sampled from culture after CMV antigen stimulation. The chain is encoded by TRBV11-1 joined to TRBJ2-3; no D gene can be assigned with confidence. The CDR3 protein is CASSRADPRTDTQYF. In nucleotide form, the sequence is TGTGCCAGCAGCCGAGCCGACCCCCGCACAGATACGCAGTATTTT. The variable domain in full, with residues beyond the CDR3 obtained from the reference TRBV11-1 and TRBJ2-3 genes, is EAEVAQSPRYKITEKSQAVAFWCDPISGHATLYWYRQILGQGPELLVQFQDESVVDDSQLPKDRFSAERLKGVDSTLKIQPAELGDSAMYLCASSRADPRTDTQYFGPGTRLTVL.